This T cell receptor beta chain derives from a study of CD8 T cells in Susac syndrome. Sequencing of TCR beta was performed on blood CD8+ T cells and on blood CD4+ T cells. The multiple sclerosis controls were treatment-naive patients, and their relapsing-remitting disease was stable or active. V was cut by 0 bases and J by 5 bases, with 10 bases left in between. Looked up from germline, CDR1 is GTSNPN and CDR2 is SVGIG (reference sequence). The CDR3 is 13 residues long. RNA, at roughly 0.5 to 1 ug, was reverse transcribed with random hexamers. An immunoSEQ multiplex PCR amplified TCR beta CDR3 over 54 Vbeta and 13 Jbeta. Each CDR3 protein gets one entry after TCRdb re-called the immunoSEQ multiplex PCR reads with MiXCR. Altogether 70,000 or so distinct CDR3 sequences are present, approximately 94% being singletons, with the ten largest covering about 0.61%.

The chain couples TRBV30 to TRBJ1-1; D not certain. Sequenced: CD8+ T cells from PBMCs. This receptor was taken from a human donor with multiple sclerosis. CDR3 coding DNA: TGTGCCTGGAGTGTTGAGGGAGGGACTGAAGCTTTCTTT. It yields the protein CAWSVEGGTEAFF.